These T cell receptor beta chains were read from a single sample in a study of identical twins. Using its own MiXCR run on the 5' RACE reads, TCRdb lists one record per CDR3 protein. The sample holds 500,000 to 550,000 distinct CDR3 sequences, under 25% seen once. The same data also went into a second study, on T cells expressing NK-cell markers.

Sample: CD4+ T cells sorted from blood. Receptors originate from a woman aged 18 to 35 in good health. CDR3s include the opening cysteine and the closing phenylalanine or tryptophan. The order of the fields is clone size, V gene, D gene, CDR3 length, J gene, CDR3 DNA, CDR3 protein. The D gene is left open where the match is weak. The listing skips clone size in some rows; elsewhere it reads once, few, many or a size class.

few	TRBV3-1	NA	14	TRBJ2-1	TGTGCCAGCAGCCAAGGGGCAGCAAACAATGAGCAGTTCTTC	CASSQGAANNEQFF
few	TRBV7-6	TRBD2	14	TRBJ2-7	TGTGCCAGCAGCTCCGGGAGGAAGTCCTACGAGCAGTACTTC	CASSSGRKSYEQYF
NA	TRBV29-1	NA	12	TRBJ2-7	TGCAGCGGACTCCCCCGGGGTGGCGAGCAGTACTTC	CSGLPRGGEQYF
few	TRBV7-7	TRBD2	14	TRBJ2-1	TGTGCCAGCAGCTCGGGACTACACTTCAATGAGCAGTTCTTC	CASSSGLHFNEQFF
few	TRBV20-1	TRBD1	15	TRBJ2-3	TGCAGTGCTACCTCGGGACAGGAATCCACAGATACGCAGTATTTT	CSATSGQESTDTQYF
NA	TRBV20-1	TRBD2	16	TRBJ2-7	TGCAGTGCTAGGATACCGGGGACTAGGGTAAGCCACGAGCAGTACTTC	CSARIPGTRVSHEQYF
few	TRBV25-1	NA	13	TRBJ1-1	TGTGCCAGCACCTCAACTATGAGGACTGAAGCTTTCTTT	CASTSTMRTEAFF
few	TRBV29-1	NA	14	TRBJ2-5	TGCAGCGTTGAGCGCGGTATCGGCCAAGAGACCCAGTACTTC	CSVERGIGQETQYF
few	TRBV10-3	NA	13	TRBJ2-5	TGTGCCATCAGCCGGGCCGAGCGGGAGACCCAGTACTTC	CAISRAERETQYF
NA	TRBV5-1	TRBD2	16	TRBJ2-2	TGCGCCAGCAGCTTGGGGAAGACTAGCGGCACCGGGGAGCTGTTTTTT	CASSLGKTSGTGELFF
few	TRBV7-2	NA	14	TRBJ2-1	TGTGCCAGCAGCTTATGGCACCAGAACAATGAGCAGTTCTTC	CASSLWHQNNEQFF
NA	TRBV19	NA	13	TRBJ2-3	TGTGCCACCTCTAGCGTAAACACAGATACGCAGTATTTT	CATSSVNTDTQYF
many	TRBV20-1	TRBD1	16	TRBJ2-1	TGCAGTGCTGGGAGTAGGGGCAGGGGGCCGAACAATGAGCAGTTCTTC	CSAGSRGRGPNNEQFF
few	TRBV20-1	TRBD2	15	TRBJ2-7	TGCAGTTCTGTACGGACTAGCGGGAGGGCCAGCGAGCAGTACTTC	CSSVRTSGRASEQYF
few	TRBV29-1	NA	13	TRBJ2-5	TGCAGCGTTGAAGATCGGCTTGTAGAGACCCAGTACTTC	CSVEDRLVETQYF
NA	TRBV7-2	NA	13	TRBJ2-4	TGTGCCAGCAGCTTAGGTTCCAGGGCAGGACCGTACTTC	CASSLGSRAGPYF
NA	TRBV4-3	NA	16	TRBJ2-3	TGCGCCAGCAGCCAAGGGGGGCCCCCACGGACAGATACGCAGTATTTT	CASSQGGPPRTDTQYF
NA	TRBV29-1	TRBD2	15	TRBJ2-1	TGCAGCGTTGAAGGTAGCGGGATATCCTACAATGAGCAGTTCTTC	CSVEGSGISYNEQFF
NA	TRBV18	TRBD1	16	TRBJ2-3	TGTGCCAGCTCACCACCGAGGACAGGTTGGACAGATACGCAGTATTTT	CASSPPRTGWTDTQYF
few	TRBV7-9	NA	15	TRBJ2-5	TGTGCCAGCAGCTTAGTAATCGGGTACCAAGAGACCCAGTACTTC	CASSLVIGYQETQYF
NA	TRBV7-2	NA	13	TRBJ2-2	TGTGCCAGCAGCCGAAATTGGGGTGGGGAGCTGTTTTTT	CASSRNWGGELFF
few	TRBV7-9	NA	15	TRBJ1-2	TGTGCAATCCGCCTAGACCGAATAAGGACCTATGGCTACACCTTC	CAIRLDRIRTYGYTF
NA	TRBV6-2/TRBV6-3	NA	15	TRBJ2-2	TGTGCCAGCACCCCCGGCGGGGCTAACACCGGGGAGCTGTTTTTT	CASTPGGANTGELFF
few	TRBV7-2	NA	13	TRBJ1-5	TGTGCCAGCAGCTCCCAATACCATCAGCCCCAGCATTTT	CASSSQYHQPQHF
few	TRBV20-1	TRBD2	14	TRBJ2-3	TGCAGTGCTAGTCTAGCGGGGGCCCCGGGTACGCAGTATTTT	CSASLAGAPGTQYF
few	TRBV9	TRBD2	14	TRBJ2-7	TGTGCCAGCACCCGAAGCGGGGGGGCCCACGAGCAGTACTTC	CASTRSGGAHEQYF
few	TRBV20-1	NA	12	TRBJ1-3	TGCAGTGCTAGTAACAGCGGAAACACCATATATTTT	CSASNSGNTIYF
NA	TRBV20-1	NA	12	TRBJ1-5	TGCAGTGCTGCCCACAGATTGCAGCCCCAGCATTTT	CSAAHRLQPQHF
few	TRBV28	NA	15	TRBJ1-2	TGTGCCAGCTTCACGCGTGGAGCAGGGGTCGCTGGCTACACCTTC	CASFTRGAGVAGYTF
few	TRBV29-1	TRBD2	14	TRBJ2-5	TGCAGCGGATATAGCGGGGGGGCTGGGGAGACCCAGTACTTC	CSGYSGGAGETQYF
NA	TRBV7-8	TRBD2	16	TRBJ2-3	TGTGCCAGCAGCTTTGGACTAGCGGGGTTCACAGATACGCAGTATTTT	CASSFGLAGFTDTQYF
few	TRBV6-5	NA	15	TRBJ2-7	TGTGCCAGCAGCTACGGGGGATCAACGGGGTACGAGCAGTACTTC	CASSYGGSTGYEQYF
NA	TRBV6-1	TRBD2	15	TRBJ2-7	TGTGCCAGCAGTGAAGAGGAGGGACTAACCTACGAGCAGTACTTC	CASSEEEGLTYEQYF
few	TRBV5-5	TRBD1	12	TRBJ2-7	TGTGCCAGCGGCGGACAGGGTGGGGTGCAGTACTTC	CASGGQGGVQYF
NA	TRBV29-1	NA	12	TRBJ2-1	TGCAGCGCTGGGGACACTTACAATGAGCAGTTCTTC	CSAGDTYNEQFF